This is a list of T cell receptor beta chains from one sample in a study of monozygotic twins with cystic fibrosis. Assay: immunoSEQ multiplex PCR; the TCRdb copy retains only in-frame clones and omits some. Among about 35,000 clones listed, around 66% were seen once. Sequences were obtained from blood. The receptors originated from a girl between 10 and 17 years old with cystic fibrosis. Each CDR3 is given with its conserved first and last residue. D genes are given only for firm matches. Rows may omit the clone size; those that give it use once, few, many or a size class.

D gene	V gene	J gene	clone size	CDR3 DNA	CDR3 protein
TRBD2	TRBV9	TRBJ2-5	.	TGTGCCAGCAGCGTGTCGATGACGGGAGGGGGAGAGACCCAGTACTTC	CASSVSMTGGGETQYF
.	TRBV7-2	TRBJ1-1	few	TGTGCCAGCAGCTCGCAGGGTTCCACTGAAGCTTTCTTT	CASSSQGSTEAFF
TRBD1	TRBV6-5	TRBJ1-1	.	TGTGCCAGCCAAAGGGGGCGTTTAAACACTGAAGCTTTCTTT	CASQRGRLNTEAFF
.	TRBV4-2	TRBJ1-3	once	TGTGCCAGCAGCCATAGACAGGAGATCTCTGGAAACACCATATATTTT	CASSHRQEISGNTIYF
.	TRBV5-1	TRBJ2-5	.	TGCGCCAGCAGCTTGGTATCCTGGGAGACCCAGTACTTC	CASSLVSWETQYF
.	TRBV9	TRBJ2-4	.	TGTGCCAGCAGCGTAGGTACGGGAAAGTGGGGAAACATTCAGTACTTC	CASSVGTGKWGNIQYF
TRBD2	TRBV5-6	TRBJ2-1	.	TGTGCCAGCAGCTTTGAACTAGCGGAAAACAATGAGCAGTTCTTC	CASSFELAENNEQFF
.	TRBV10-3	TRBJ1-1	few	TGTGCCATCAGTGAAAGGGCCGAGAACACTGAAGCTTTCTTT	CAISERAENTEAFF
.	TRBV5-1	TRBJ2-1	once	TGCGCCAGCAGCGAGGACAGAGGCAATGAGCAGTTCTTC	CASSEDRGNEQFF
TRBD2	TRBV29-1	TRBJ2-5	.	TGCAGCGTTGGGGGACTAGCGGGAGCTACGGGAGAGACCCAGTACTTC	CSVGGLAGATGETQYF
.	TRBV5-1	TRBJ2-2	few	TGCGCCAGCAGCACCTCCGTCGGGACAAAGGCCGGGGAGCTGTTTTTT	CASSTSVGTKAGELFF
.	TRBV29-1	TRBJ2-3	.	TGCAGCGTTGAAGATGGCAAAAGAAGCACAGATACGCAGTATTTT	CSVEDGKRSTDTQYF
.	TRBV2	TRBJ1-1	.	TGTGCCAGCAGTGACGACTTTGGGGACACTGAAGCTTTCTTT	CASSDDFGDTEAFF
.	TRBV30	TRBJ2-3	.	TGTGCCTGGAGTTCGGGGAACACAGATACGCAGTATTTT	CAWSSGNTDTQYF
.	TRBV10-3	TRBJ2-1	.	TGTGCCATCAGTGAGGCAAACCGGGACATCAATGAGCAGTTCTTC	CAISEANRDINEQFF
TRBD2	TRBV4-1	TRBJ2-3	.	TGCGCCAGCAGCCAAGCGCGAGGGAGGGGTGGTGATACGCAGTATTTT	CASSQARGRGGDTQYF
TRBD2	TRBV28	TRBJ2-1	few	TGTGCCAGCAGACAAAGACCGGGACTAGCGGGAGACAATGAGCAGTTCTTC	CASRQRPGLAGDNEQFF
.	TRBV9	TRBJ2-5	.	TGTGCCAGCAGCGTAGATGGACTCATGGAGACCCAGTACTTC	CASSVDGLMETQYF
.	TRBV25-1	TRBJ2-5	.	TGTGCCAGCAGTGAACGGAACCAAGAGACCCAGTACTTC	CASSERNQETQYF
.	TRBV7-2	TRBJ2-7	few	TGTGCCAGCAGCCCCTCCGGACCCCCCTACGAGCAGTACTTC	CASSPSGPPYEQYF
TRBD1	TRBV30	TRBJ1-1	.	TGTGCCTTTTGGAGTGGGACAGGTTACGCTTTCTTT	CAFWSGTGYAFF
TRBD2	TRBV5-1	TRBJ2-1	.	TGCGCCAGCAGCCCCCCGGGACTAGCGGGAAACAATGAGCAGTTCTTC	CASSPPGLAGNNEQFF
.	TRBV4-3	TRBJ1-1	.	TGCGCCAGCAGCCCGTTGGGAGGGAAGAACACTGAAGCTTTCTTT	CASSPLGGKNTEAFF
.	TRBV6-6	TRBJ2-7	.	TGTGCCAGCAGTTATCACGAAGGGCCCTACTCCTACGAGCAGTACTTC	CASSYHEGPYSYEQYF
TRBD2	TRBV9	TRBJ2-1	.	TGTGCCAGCAGCGTAACTCGCGGGAGCGGGCAGTTCTTC	CASSVTRGSGQFF
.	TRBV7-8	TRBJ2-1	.	TGTGCCAGCAGCTTAACTAACTACAATGAGCAGTTCTTC	CASSLTNYNEQFF
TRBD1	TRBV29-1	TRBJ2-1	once	TGCAGCGTTGTCGAGACAGGGAAGGGCAATGAGCAGTTCTTC	CSVVETGKGNEQFF
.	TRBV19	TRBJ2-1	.	TGTGCCAGTCACCTAGGCGGAAGGCCAAGTGAGCAGTTCTTC	CASHLGGRPSEQFF
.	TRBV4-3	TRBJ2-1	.	TGCGCCAGCAGCCAAGAGGATCAGGGGCTTGATGAGCAGTTCTTC	CASSQEDQGLDEQFF
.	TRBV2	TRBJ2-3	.	TGTGCCAGCAGTAAAGGACGCAGCACAGATACGCAGTATTTT	CASSKGRSTDTQYF
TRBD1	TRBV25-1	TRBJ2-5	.	TGTGCCAGCAGCAGGACAGGGGTCCATGCGGAGACCCAGTACTTC	CASSRTGVHAETQYF
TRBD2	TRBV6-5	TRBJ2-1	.	TGTGCCAGCAGACTAGCGACTGGGAATGAGCAGTTCTTC	CASRLATGNEQFF
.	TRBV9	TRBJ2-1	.	TGTGCCAGCAGCGTAGATCCTGCCCCCTACAATGAGCAGTTCTTC	CASSVDPAPYNEQFF
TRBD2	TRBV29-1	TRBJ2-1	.	TGCAGCGTTGAAGATCTGGGGGGGGGTAGCTCCTACAATGAGCAGTTCTTC	CSVEDLGGGSSYNEQFF
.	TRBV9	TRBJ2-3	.	TGTGCCAGCAGCGCGGTGGCAGATACGCAGTATTTT	CASSAVADTQYF
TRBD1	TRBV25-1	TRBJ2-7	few	TGTGCCAGCAGTCCGAGGACAGGGGGCGCGTACGAGCAGTACTTC	CASSPRTGGAYEQYF
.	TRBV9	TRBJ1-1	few	TGTGCCAGCAGCGTAGCTGGGGGGGGAGAAGCTTTCTTT	CASSVAGGGEAFF
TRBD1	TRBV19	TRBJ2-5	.	TGTGCCAGTAGTCTAACCAGGGGGCAGGAGACCCAGTACTTC	CASSLTRGQETQYF
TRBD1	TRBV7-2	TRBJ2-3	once	TGTGCCAGCAGCCTCCGGGGACAGGGGATTGGCACAGATACGCAGTATTTT	CASSLRGQGIGTDTQYF
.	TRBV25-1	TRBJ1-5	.	TGTGCCAGCAGTGATGACAGAAGCAATCAGCCCCAGCATTTT	CASSDDRSNQPQHF
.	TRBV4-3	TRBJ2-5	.	TGCGCCAGCAGCCAAGGAATCAGGGGTGCCGGTATAGAGACCCAGTACTTC	CASSQGIRGAGIETQYF
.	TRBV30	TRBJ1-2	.	TGTGCCTGGAAAAACAGGAGAGGCTACACCTTC	CAWKNRRGYTF
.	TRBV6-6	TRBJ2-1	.	TGTGCCAGCAGTTATGGCAATGAGCAGTTCTTC	CASSYGNEQFF
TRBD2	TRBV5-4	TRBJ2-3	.	TGTGCCAGCAGCTTGGGCGGGGGGGGTGGCACAGATACGCAGTATTTT	CASSLGGGGGTDTQYF
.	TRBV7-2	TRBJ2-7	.	TGTGCCAGCAGCTTAGTCTTCCCCCCTGGCGAGCAGTACTTC	CASSLVFPPGEQYF
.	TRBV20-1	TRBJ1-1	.	TGCAGTGCTAGGGCCCCCGCGGCCCTCTTT	CSARAPAALF
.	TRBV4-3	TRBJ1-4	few	TGCGCCAGCAGCCAAGATCTTGGGCAGGGCGAAAAACTGTTTTTT	CASSQDLGQGEKLFF
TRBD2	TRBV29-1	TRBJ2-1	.	TGCAGCGCTCCGGGACTAGCGGGATTAAGCAATGAGCAGTTCTTC	CSAPGLAGLSNEQFF
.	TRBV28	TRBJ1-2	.	TGTGCCAGCAGTTTTGGAGGGAACTATGGCTACACCTTC	CASSFGGNYGYTF
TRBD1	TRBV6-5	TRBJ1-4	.	TGTGCCAGCAGAAAACACAGGGGCGGCGAAAAACTGTTTTTT	CASRKHRGGEKLFF
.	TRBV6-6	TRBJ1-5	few	TGTGCCGGCGGCACGGGACAGCCCCAGCATTTT	CAGGTGQPQHF
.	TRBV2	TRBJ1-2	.	TGTGCCAGCAGGGGTCTCGGGGCGGGCTACACCTTC	CASRGLGAGYTF
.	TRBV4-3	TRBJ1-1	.	TGCGCCAGCAGCCAAGACCAGGGGTTGAACACTGAAGCTTTCTTT	CASSQDQGLNTEAFF